The 13 T cell receptor beta chains below come from one sample, sequenced in a study of blood T cell repertoires in COVID-19. Sequencing used immunoSEQ multiplex PCR; TCRdb keeps in-frame clones, though not all of them. The sample shows 160,000 or so clones, about 85% of them seen only once. Sample: PBMCs or T cells enriched from blood (not recorded which). The source of these receptors is a woman aged 40 to 50 with acute COVID-19.

In its sample, this clone was seen a few times. This sequence joins TRBV5-1 and TRBJ2-3; TRBD2 agrees at 12 bases. This CDR3 is 16 amino acids long. Germline V CDR1 and CDR2: SGHRS, YFSETQ. V was pared by 4 bases and J by 2 bases, with 5 bases of the junction left unmatched. As DNA, the CDR3 is TGCGCCAGCAGCAGGGGACTAGCGGGTATCACAGATACGCAGTATTTT. It codes for CASSRGLAGITDTQYF.

The V and J genes are TRBV20-1 and TRBJ1-1, with D unclear. Looked up from germline, CDR1 is DFQATT and CDR2 is SNEGSKA (reference sequence). The V and J ends lost 8 bases and 11 bases respectively, with 15 bases between them. The CDR3 loop spans 10 amino acids. The CDR3 loop is CSPPPPLAFF. CDR3 DNA sequence: TGCAGTCCTCCCCCTCCTTTGGCTTTCTTT.

This clone has just one count. The chain combines TRBV5-1 with TRBJ2-1; D possibly corresponds to TRBD2 (5 bases). The length of the CDR3 is 13 residues. Trimming removed 4 bases from V and 6 bases from J, with 11 bases in between. The germline gives CDR1 SGHRS, CDR2 YFSETQ. This chain's CDR3 is CASSQKTSNEQFF. CDR3 sequence (DNA): TGCGCCAGCAGCCAAAAAACTAGCAATGAGCAGTTCTTC.

The CDR3 protein is CATSREREPPYEQYF. Here the CDR3 DNA reads TGTGCCACCAGCAGAGAGCGGGAGCCCCCCTACGAGCAGTACTTC. V usage is TRBV15 and J usage is TRBJ2-7, with 7 bases aligning to TRBD2. CDR3 length equals 15 residues. From germline, CDR1 is LNHNV and CDR2 YYDKDF (reference sequence). The V and J ends lost 0 bases and 2 bases, in that order; junction bases with no gene match: 4.

This clone occurred once. The chain couples TRBV7-8 to TRBJ2-1, with 7 nucleotides matching TRBD2. The CDR3 length is 15 residues. The ends lost 1 base at V and 9 bases at J; junction bases unmatched: 9. Germline V gene lookup returns CDR1 SGHVS and CDR2 FQNEAQ. The CDR3: CASSLDGRPGGEQFF. The CDR3 DNA follows: TGTGCCAGCAGCTTAGACGGCCGCCCGGGGGGTGAGCAGTTCTTC. Full variable domain (rest looked up from reference TRBV7-8 and TRBJ2-1): GAGVSQSPRYKVAKRGQDVALRCDPISGHVSLFWYQQALGQGPEFLTYFQNEAQLDKSGLPSDRFFAERPEGSVSTLKIQRTQQEDSAVYLCASSLDGRPGGEQFFGPGTRLTVL.

The gene calls are TRBV27 and TRBJ1-2, with D possibly being TRBD1 (6 bases). The V and J ends lost 2 bases and 4 bases respectively, with 23 bases between them. This CDR3 is 18 amino acids long. CDR1 is MNHEY, CDR2 SMNVEV, per germline (reference sequence). The CDR3 protein is CASSLRSYPSGVGYGYTF. The CDR3 DNA reads as TGTGCCAGCAGTTTAAGGTCTTACCCTTCAGGGGTAGGCTATGGCTACACCTTC.

The chain carries TRBV6-4 and TRBJ2-3; possibly TRBD1 for D (5 bases). The V gene's germline CDR1 is MRHNA and CDR2 SNTAGT. The CDR3 totals 14 residues. The V and J ends lost 4 bases and 4 bases respectively, with 12 bases between them. CDR3 in DNA: TGTGCCAGCAGTGTGGAGACAGACTCAGATACGCAGTATTTT. Translation gives CASSVETDSDTQYF.

V is TRBV13 and J is TRBJ2-4; TRBD2 agrees at 9 bases. This CDR3 comprises 18 residues. The ends lost 2 bases at V and 0 bases at J; junction bases unmatched: 8. Per the germline V gene, CDR1 is PRHDT and CDR2 is FYEKMQ (reference sequence). Written as DNA, the CDR3 is TGTGCCAGCAGCTTATCGGCTAGCGGGACGTTAGCCAAAAACATTCAGTACTTC. Translated, it gives CASSLSASGTLAKNIQYF.

V usage is TRBV27 and J usage is TRBJ2-2, with 8 nucleotides matching TRBD2. The CDR3 runs to 17 residues. The germline gives CDR1 MNHEY, CDR2 SMNVEV (reference sequence). With V trimmed by 7 bases and J by 5 bases, 15 bases remained unmatched. This CDR3 reads CASNRRAGGLNTGELFF. CDR3 bases: TGTGCCAGCAACCGGAGGGCGGGAGGCTTAAATACCGGGGAGCTGTTTTTT.

This chain uses TRBV3-1 (or the pseudogene TRBV3-2) with TRBJ2-5; D perhaps matches TRBD1 (6 bases). Per the germline V gene, CDR1 is LGHDT and CDR2 is YNNKEL (reference sequence). V lost 0 bases, J lost 2 bases, and 13 bases lay in between. The CDR3 is 16 amino acids. The CDR3: CASSQDYPGQQETQYF. DNA of the CDR3: TGTGCCAGCAGCCAAGACTACCCGGGACAACAAGAGACCCAGTACTTC.

The count of this clone is one. J is TRBJ2-7 and V is TRBV7-4; 12 nucleotides agree with TRBD1. J was trimmed by 4 bases and V by 1 base; bases with no gene match: 5. CDR1 and CDR2 from the germline V gene are SGHVT and SQSDAQ. This CDR3 region has 16 residues. CDR3 protein: CASSLGRGQGAYEQYF. CDR3 nucleotides: TGTGCCAGCAGCTTAGGGCGGGGACAGGGGGCTTACGAGCAGTACTTC. Using reference TRBV7-4 and TRBJ2-7 for the parts outside the CDR3, the full variable domain is GAGVSQSPRYKVAKRGRDVALRCDSISGHVTLYWYRQTLGQGSEVLTYSQSDAQRDKSGRPSGRFSAERPERSVSTLKIQRTEQGDSAVYLCASSLGRGQGAYEQYFGPGTRLTVT.

This clone occurred once. V gene TRBV5-1 combines with J gene TRBJ2-3; 8 nucleotides align to TRBD1. J lost 2 bases, V lost 4 bases, and 12 bases had no gene match. The CDR3 has 17 residues. Looked up from germline, CDR1 is SGHRS and CDR2 is YFSETQ. The CDR3 sequence: CASSRGFGDRYTDTQYF. The CDR3 DNA reads as TGCGCCAGCAGCCGTGGATTTGGGGACAGGTACACAGATACGCAGTATTTT.

This chain uses TRBV20-1 with TRBJ2-1; TRBD2 agrees at 8 bases. Germline-derived CDR1 and CDR2 are DFQATT and SNEGSKA (reference sequence). The length of the CDR3 is 11 residues. The CDR3 DNA follows: TGCAGCGCGGGACTAGAGAATGAGCAGTTCTTC. Protein product: CSAGLENEQFF.